This T cell receptor (beta chain) was recorded in a study of T cell changes during pregnancy in multiple sclerosis. Assay: immunoSEQ multiplex PCR; the TCRdb copy retains only in-frame clones and omits some. The sample consists of fewer than 100,000 clones, 93% of them appearing once. The CDR3 length is 13 residues. V lost 7 bases to trimming and J lost 5 bases, with 14 bases between them. Germline CDR1 and CDR2: SGHAT and FQDESV (reference sequence). The rearrangement joins TRBV11-1 to TRBJ2-5; the D gene is possibly TRBD2 (6 bases). The specimen comprised peripheral blood, sampled after pregnancy. This clonotype originated in a female donor in good health, enrolled as a control in a pregnancy study. This CDR3 is CASIEPGEETQYF. CDR3 in DNA: TGTGCCAGCATCGAACCGGGAGAGGAGACCCAGTACTTC.